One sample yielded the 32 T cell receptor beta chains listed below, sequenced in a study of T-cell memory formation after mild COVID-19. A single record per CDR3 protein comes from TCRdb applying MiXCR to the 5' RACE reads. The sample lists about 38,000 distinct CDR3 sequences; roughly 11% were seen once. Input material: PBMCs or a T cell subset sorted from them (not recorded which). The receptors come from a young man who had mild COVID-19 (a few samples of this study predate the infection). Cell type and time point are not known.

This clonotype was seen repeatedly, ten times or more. For the CDR3, the DNA is TGCAGTGCTCTAGGACCAGATCAAGAGACCCAGTACTTC. Protein product: CSALGPDQETQYF. The J gene is TRBJ2-5, the V gene TRBV20-1, with unresolved D. Germline V gene data show CDR1 as DFQATT and CDR2 as SNEGSKA (reference sequence). With 5 bases removed from V and 2 bases from J, the gap between germline ends came to 12 bases. The CDR3 sequence is 13 residues long.

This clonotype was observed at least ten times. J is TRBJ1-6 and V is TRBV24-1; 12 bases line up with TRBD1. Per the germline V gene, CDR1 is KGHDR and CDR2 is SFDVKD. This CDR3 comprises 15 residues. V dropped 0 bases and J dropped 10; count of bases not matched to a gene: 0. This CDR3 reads CATSDLGTGGSPLHF. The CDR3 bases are TGTGCCACCAGTGATTTGGGGACAGGGGGCTCACCCCTCCACTTT.

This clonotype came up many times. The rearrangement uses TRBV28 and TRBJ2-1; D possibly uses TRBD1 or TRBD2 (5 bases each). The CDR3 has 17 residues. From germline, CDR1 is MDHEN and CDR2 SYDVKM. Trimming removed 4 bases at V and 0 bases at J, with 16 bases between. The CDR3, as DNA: TGTGCCAGCAGTTCCTCCGGGACCAGGCGCTCCTACAATGAGCAGTTCTTC. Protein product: CASSSSGTRRSYNEQFF.

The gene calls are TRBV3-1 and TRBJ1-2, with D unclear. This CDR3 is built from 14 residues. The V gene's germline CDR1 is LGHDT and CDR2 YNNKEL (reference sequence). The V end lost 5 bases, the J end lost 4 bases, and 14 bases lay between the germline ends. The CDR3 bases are TGTGCCAGCAGCTGGAATGACGGATCCTATGGCTACACCTTC. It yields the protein CASSWNDGSYGYTF.

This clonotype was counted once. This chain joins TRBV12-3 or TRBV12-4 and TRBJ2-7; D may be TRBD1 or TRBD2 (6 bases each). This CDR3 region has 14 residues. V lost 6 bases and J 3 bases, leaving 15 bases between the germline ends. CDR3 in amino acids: CASRRAGQLYEQYF. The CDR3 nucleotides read TGTGCCAGCAGGAGGGCGGGACAACTCTACGAGCAGTACTTC.

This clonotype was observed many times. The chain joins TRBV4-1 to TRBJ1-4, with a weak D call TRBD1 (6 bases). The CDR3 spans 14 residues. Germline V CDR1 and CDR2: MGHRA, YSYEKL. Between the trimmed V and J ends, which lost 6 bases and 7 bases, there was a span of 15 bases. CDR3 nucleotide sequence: TGCGCCAGCAGAAATACAGGGAAGTTTGAAAAACTGTTTTTT. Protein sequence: CASRNTGKFEKLFF.

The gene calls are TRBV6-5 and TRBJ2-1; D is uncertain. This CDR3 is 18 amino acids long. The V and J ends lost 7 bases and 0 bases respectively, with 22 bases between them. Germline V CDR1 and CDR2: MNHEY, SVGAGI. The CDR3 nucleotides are TGTGCCAGCAAGGAGCGCTCAAGCCCCATGAGCTCCTACAATGAGCAGTTCTTC. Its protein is CASKERSSPMSSYNEQFF.

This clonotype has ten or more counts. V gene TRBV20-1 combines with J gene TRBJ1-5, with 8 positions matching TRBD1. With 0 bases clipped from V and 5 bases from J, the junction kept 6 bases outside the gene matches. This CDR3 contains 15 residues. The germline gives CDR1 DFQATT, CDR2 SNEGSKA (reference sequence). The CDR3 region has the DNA TGCAGTGCTAGAGATGCGACAGGGGATCATCAGCCCCAGCATTTT. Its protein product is CSARDATGDHQPQHF.

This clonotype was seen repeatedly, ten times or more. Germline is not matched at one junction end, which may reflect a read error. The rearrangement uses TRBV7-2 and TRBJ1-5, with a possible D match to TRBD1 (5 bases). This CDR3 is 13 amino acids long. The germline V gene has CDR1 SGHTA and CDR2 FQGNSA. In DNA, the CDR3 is TGTGCCAGCAGTTTAGGGACCGGCGGACCCCAGCATTTT. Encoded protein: CASSLGTGGPQHF.

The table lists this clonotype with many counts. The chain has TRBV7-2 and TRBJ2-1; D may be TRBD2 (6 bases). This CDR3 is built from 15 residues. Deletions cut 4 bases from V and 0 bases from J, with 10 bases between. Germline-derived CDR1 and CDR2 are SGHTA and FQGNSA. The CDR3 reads CASSSVRGSYNEQFF. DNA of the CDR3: TGTGCCAGCAGCTCCGTGCGGGGCTCCTACAATGAGCAGTTCTTC. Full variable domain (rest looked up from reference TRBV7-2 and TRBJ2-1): GAGVSQSPSNKVTEKGKDVELRCDPISGHTALYWYRQSLGQGLEFLIYFQGNSAPDKSGLPSDRFSAERTGGSVSTLTIQRTQQEDSAVYLCASSSVRGSYNEQFFGPGTRLTVL.

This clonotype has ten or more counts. CDR3 protein: CASSLVVIGPDTQYF. CDR3 coding DNA: TGTGCCAGCAGCTTAGTAGTTATTGGCCCAGATACGCAGTATTTT. The chain uses TRBV7-9 and TRBJ2-3; D call uncertain. Looked up from germline, CDR1 is SEHNR and CDR2 is FQNEAQ (reference sequence). V lost 1 base and J 4 bases, leaving 12 bases between the germline ends. The CDR3 length is 15 residues. Complete variable domain (other parts from reference TRBV7-9 and TRBJ2-3): DTGVSQNPRHKITKRGQNVTFRCDPISEHNRLYWYRQTLGQGPEFLTYFQNEAQLEKSRLLSDRFSAERPKGSFSTLEIQRTEQGDSAMYLCASSLVVIGPDTQYFGPGTRLTVL.

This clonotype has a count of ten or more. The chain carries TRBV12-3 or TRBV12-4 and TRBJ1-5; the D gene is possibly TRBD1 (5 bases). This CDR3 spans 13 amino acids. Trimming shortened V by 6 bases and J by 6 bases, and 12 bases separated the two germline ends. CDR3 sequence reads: CASSQGRGQPQHF. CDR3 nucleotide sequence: TGTGCCAGCAGCCAGGGACGGGGTCAGCCCCAGCATTTT.

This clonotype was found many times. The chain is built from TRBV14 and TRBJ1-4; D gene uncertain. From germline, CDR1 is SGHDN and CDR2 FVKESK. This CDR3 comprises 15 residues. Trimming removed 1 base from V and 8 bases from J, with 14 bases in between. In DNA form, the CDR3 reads TGTGCCAGCAGCCAAGGGGCTCGGGGAGGCGAAAAACTGTTTTTT. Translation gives CASSQGARGGEKLFF.

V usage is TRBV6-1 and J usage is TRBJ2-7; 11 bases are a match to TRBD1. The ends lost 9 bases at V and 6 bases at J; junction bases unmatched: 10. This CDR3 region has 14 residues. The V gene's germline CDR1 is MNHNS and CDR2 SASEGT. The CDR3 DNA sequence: TGTGCCAGTGGTGTCGGACAGGGGGCTCTCGAGCAGTACTTC. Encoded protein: CASGVGQGALEQYF.

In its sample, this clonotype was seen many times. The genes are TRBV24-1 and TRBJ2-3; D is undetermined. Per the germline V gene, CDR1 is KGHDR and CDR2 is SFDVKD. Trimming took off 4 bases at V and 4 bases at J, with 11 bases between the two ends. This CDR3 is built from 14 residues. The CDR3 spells CATSDPDRPDTQYF. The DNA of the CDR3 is TGTGCCACCAGTGACCCTGACCGCCCAGATACGCAGTATTTT.

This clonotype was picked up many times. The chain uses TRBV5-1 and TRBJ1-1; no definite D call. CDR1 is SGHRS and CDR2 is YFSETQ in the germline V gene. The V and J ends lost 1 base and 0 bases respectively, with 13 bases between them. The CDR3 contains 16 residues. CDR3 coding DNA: TGCGCCAGCAGCTTGCACGTCGGTTCCATGAACACTGAAGCTTTCTTT. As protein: CASSLHVGSMNTEAFF. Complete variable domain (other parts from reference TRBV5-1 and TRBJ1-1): KAGVTQTPRYLIKTRGQQVTLSCSPISGHRSVSWYQQTPGQGLQFLFEYFSETQRNKGNFPGRFSGRQFSNSRSEMNVSTLELGDSALYLCASSLHVGSMNTEAFFGQGTRLTVV.

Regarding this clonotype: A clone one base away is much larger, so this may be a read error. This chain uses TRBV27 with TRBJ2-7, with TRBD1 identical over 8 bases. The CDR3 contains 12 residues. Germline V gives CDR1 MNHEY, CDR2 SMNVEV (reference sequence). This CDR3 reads CATGTGSYDQYF. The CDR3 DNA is TGTGCCACCGGGACAGGTTCCTACGATCAGTACTTC.

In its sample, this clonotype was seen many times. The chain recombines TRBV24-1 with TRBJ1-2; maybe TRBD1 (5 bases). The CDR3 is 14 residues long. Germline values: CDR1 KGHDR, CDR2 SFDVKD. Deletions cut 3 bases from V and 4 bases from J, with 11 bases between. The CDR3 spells CATSDLDSRYGYTF. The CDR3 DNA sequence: TGTGCCACCAGTGATCTCGACAGTCGCTATGGCTACACCTTC.

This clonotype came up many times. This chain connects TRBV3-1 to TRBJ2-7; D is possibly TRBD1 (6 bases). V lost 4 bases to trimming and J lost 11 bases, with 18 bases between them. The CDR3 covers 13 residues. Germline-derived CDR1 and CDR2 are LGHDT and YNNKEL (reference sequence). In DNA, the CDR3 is TGTGCCAGCAGCCCTACTCCGACAGGTATAAAGTACTTC. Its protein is CASSPTPTGIKYF.

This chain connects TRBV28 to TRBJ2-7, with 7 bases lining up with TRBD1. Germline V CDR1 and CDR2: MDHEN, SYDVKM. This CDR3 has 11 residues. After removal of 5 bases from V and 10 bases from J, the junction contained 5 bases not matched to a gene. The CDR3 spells CASSTRDSQYV. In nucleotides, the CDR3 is TGTGCCAGCAGTACCCGGGACAGCCAGTACGTC.

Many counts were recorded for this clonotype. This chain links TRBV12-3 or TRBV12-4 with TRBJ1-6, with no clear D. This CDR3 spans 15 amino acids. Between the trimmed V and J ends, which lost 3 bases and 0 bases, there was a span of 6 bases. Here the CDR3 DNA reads TGTGCCAGCAGTTTGGCTAGCTCCTATAATTCACCCCTCCACTTT. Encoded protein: CASSLASSYNSPLHF.

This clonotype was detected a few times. The CDR3 sequence is CATSRDRGADSYNSPLHF. The CDR3 DNA is TGTGCCACCAGCAGAGACAGGGGCGCCGACTCCTATAATTCACCCCTCCACTTT. This chain connects TRBV15 to TRBJ1-6; TRBD1 is a possible D gene (6 bases). The V end was cut by 0 bases, the J end by 0 bases, with 12 bases between. The CDR3 covers 18 residues. CDR1 and CDR2 from the germline V gene are LNHNV and YYDKDF (reference sequence).

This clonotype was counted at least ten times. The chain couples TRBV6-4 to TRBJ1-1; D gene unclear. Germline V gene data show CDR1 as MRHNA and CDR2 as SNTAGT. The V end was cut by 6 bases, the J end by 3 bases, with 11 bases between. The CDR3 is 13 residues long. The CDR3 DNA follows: TGTGCCAGCAGAGCTCAGGTTTACACTGAAGCTTTCTTT. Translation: CASRAQVYTEAFF.

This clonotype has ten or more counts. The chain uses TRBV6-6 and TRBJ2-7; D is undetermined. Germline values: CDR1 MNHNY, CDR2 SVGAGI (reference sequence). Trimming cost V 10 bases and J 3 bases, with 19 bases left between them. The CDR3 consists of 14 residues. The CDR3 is CATLSAQAVYEQYF. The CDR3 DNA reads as TGTGCCACCCTTTCCGCGCAGGCGGTCTACGAGCAGTACTTC.

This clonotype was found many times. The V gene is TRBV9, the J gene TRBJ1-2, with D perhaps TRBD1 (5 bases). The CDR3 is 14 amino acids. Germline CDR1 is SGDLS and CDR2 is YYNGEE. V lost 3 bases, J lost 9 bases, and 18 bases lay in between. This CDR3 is CASSASGTSDSYTF. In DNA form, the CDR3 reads TGTGCCAGCAGCGCTTCCGGGACCTCCGATAGCTACACCTTC.

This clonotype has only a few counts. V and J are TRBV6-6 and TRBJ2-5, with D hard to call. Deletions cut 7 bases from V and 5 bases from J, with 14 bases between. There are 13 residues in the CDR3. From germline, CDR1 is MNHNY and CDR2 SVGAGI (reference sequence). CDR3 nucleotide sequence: TGTGCCAGCATTTCCCCCTCCTCGGAGACCCAGTACTTC. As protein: CASISPSSETQYF.

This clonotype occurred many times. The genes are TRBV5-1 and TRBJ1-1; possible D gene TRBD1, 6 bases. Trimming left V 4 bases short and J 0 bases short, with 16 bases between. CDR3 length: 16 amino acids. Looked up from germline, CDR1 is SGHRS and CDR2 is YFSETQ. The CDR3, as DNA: TGCGCCAGCAGCATACAGGGCTCGGGAATGAACACTGAAGCTTTCTTT. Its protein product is CASSIQGSGMNTEAFF.

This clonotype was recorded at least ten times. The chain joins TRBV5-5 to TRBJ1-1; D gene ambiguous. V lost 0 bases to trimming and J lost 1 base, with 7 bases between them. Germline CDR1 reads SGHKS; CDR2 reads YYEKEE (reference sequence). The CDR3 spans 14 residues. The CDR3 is CASSLAAGNTEAFF. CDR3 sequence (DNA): TGTGCCAGCAGCTTGGCCGCGGGGAACACTGAAGCTTTCTTT.

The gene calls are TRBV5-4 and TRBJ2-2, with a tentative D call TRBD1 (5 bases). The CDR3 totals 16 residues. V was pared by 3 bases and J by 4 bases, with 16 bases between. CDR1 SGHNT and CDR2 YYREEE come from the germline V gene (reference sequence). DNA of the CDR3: TGTGCCAGCAGCTCCCTTTATGGGGCCTTCACCGGGGAGCTGTTTTTT. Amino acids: CASSSLYGAFTGELFF.

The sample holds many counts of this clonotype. CDR3 DNA: TGCAGTGCTCGGACTCGGCTAGGCAATCAGCCCCAGCATTTT. Its protein is CSARTRLGNQPQHF. The chain is built from TRBV20-1 and TRBJ1-5; D not certain. Between the trimmed V and J ends, which lost 5 bases and 2 bases, there was a span of 13 bases. The CDR3 contains 14 residues. CDR1 and CDR2 from the germline V gene are DFQATT and SNEGSKA (reference sequence).

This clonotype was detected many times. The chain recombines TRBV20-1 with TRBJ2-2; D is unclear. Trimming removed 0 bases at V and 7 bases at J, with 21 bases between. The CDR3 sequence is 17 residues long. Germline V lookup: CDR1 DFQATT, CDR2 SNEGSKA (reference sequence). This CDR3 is CSARDYPLDRLGGELFF. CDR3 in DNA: TGCAGTGCTAGAGATTATCCCCTGGATAGGTTGGGCGGGGAGCTGTTTTTT.

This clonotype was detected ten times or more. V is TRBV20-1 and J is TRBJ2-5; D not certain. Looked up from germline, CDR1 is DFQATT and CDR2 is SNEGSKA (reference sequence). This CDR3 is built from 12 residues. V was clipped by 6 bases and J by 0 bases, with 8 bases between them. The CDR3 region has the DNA TGCAGTGCCCAGAGGTACCAAGAGACCCAGTACTTC. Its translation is CSAQRYQETQYF.